The clone carrying this TCR beta chain was observed a few times. The sample belongs to a study of T cell responses to AZD1222 COVID-19 vaccine. The table came from immunoSEQ multiplex PCR; TCRdb's copy has only in-frame clones and leaves some out. This sample yields more than 120,000 clones, of which approximately 88% are seen a single time; about 5% belongs to the top ten. Germline CDR1 is LGHDT and CDR2 is YNNKEL (reference sequence). V was pared by 1 base and J by 4 bases, with 3 bases between. The CDR3 has 12 amino acids. The sample consisted of peripheral blood, taken 28 days after the second dose of the MenACWY control vaccine. This clonotype was sampled from an adult who received the MenACWY meningococcal vaccine as a control. The chain carries TRBV3-1 (or the pseudogene TRBV3-2) and TRBJ2-3; D is undetermined. For the CDR3, the DNA is TGTGCCAGCAGCCAAGGCGCAGATACGCAGTATTTT. Its translation: CASSQGADTQYF.